The 19 T cell receptor beta chains below all came from one sample that was sequenced in a study of response to subunit inactivated influenza vaccine. TCRdb itself ran the RT-PCR reads through MiXCR, one entry per CDR3 protein. The sample holds about 700,000 distinct CDR3 sequences, around 14% seen once. The material sequenced was PBMCs from blood, taken roughly 15 days before vaccination. Receptors were obtained from a man in his forties or fifties who received an inactivated influenza vaccine.

Remarks on this clonotype: This may come from a read error, since a much larger clone is one base off. V gene TRBV6-2 or TRBV6-3 combines with J gene TRBJ1-5; possible D gene TRBD1, 6 bases. Per the germline V gene, CDR1 is MNHEY and CDR2 is SVGEGT. The CDR3 extends over 15 amino acids. CDR3 amino acids: CACSYSGHSNQPQHF. DNA of the CDR3: TGTGCCTGCAGTTACTCGGGACATAGCAATCAGCCCCAGCATTTT.

This chain joins TRBV6-1 and TRBJ2-5; 7 nucleotides match TRBD2. The CDR3 is 15 amino acids. V shed 7 bases, J shed 4 bases, and the junction held 12 bases outside the gene matches. Germline CDR1 is MNHNS and CDR2 is SASEGT. For the CDR3, the DNA is TGTGCCAGCAAACCCCTGACCCGGGGGGTAGAGACCCAGTACTTC. Residues: CASKPLTRGVETQYF.

As regards this clonotype: Sequence at one end of the junction differs from germline and may be a read error. The J gene is TRBJ2-7, the V gene TRBV20-1; TRBD1 might be the D (5 bases). The CDR3 is 13 amino acids. The V gene's germline CDR1 is DFQATT and CDR2 SNEGSKA (reference sequence). The CDR3 loop is CSSSKGWSYEQYF. CDR3 nucleotides: TGCAGTTCTAGTAAGGGGTGGTCCTACGAGCAGTACTTC.

The J gene is TRBJ2-5, the V gene TRBV21-1; the table names TRBD2, a call not compared with the DNA. TRBV21-1 is described as a pseudogene. The CDR3 is 18 residues long. The CDR3 DNA follows: TGTGCCAGCAGCAAAAGATCGGGGCGGGGGGCCCTCGAAGAGACCCAGTACTTC. It specifies CASSKRSGRGALEETQYF.

This clonotype was seen only a few times. The CDR3 DNA follows: TGTGCCAGCAGTTACGGGAGCTCAGTGTGGGGCTACGAGCAGTACTTC. This sequence encodes CASSYGSSVWGYEQYF. The chain joins TRBV28 to TRBJ2-7; a possible D gene is TRBD2 (6 bases). CDR1 is MDHEN, CDR2 SYDVKM, per germline. The CDR3 has 16 residues. V lost 4 bases and J lost 3, with 19 bases in between.

This chain links TRBV11-2 with TRBJ1-6; the match to TRBD1 covers 11 bases. CDR1 and CDR2 (germline): SGHAT, FQNNGV. This CDR3 is 17 amino acids long. Trimming cost V 5 bases and J 9 bases; bases outside gene matches: 12. DNA of the CDR3: TGTGCCAGCAGCCTCCGAGGGACAGGGGGAACCCTTTCACCCCTCCACTTT. This sequence encodes CASSLRGTGGTLSPLHF.

Comment on this clonotype: Relative to the germline gene, one junction end is altered; a read error may explain this. CDR3 amino acids: CTSSLLQGALGRAYEQYF. CDR3 DNA: TGTACCAGCAGTTTGTTACAGGGGGCTCTAGGGAGGGCCTACGAGCAGTACTTC. The chain employs TRBV2 and TRBJ2-7; 9 bases are a match to TRBD1. The length of the CDR3 is 18 residues. In germline, CDR1 is SNHLY, CDR2 FYNNEI.

The rearrangement uses TRBV9 and TRBJ2-6; D may match TRBD1 or TRBD2 (6 bases each). Germline CDR1 SGDLS, CDR2 YYNGEE. V was shortened by 0 bases and J by 0 bases, with 16 bases between the two germline ends. This CDR3 is built from 19 residues. The CDR3 loop reads CASSVEGGRAHSGANVLTF. DNA for the CDR3: TGTGCCAGCAGCGTAGAGGGGGGCAGGGCCCACTCTGGGGCCAACGTCCTGACTTTC.

This clonotype was seen only a few times. This chain joins TRBV5-1 and TRBJ2-5, with TRBD1 as a possible D gene (5 bases). The CDR3 consists of 15 residues. The germline V gene has CDR1 SGHRS and CDR2 YFSETQ. Trimming pared 5 bases from V and 1 base from J, leaving 15 bases between. In DNA, the CDR3 is TGCGCCAGCAGGTGGACACCCACCTCCCAAGAGACCCAGTACTTC. This encodes CASRWTPTSQETQYF.

This clonotype was counted a few times. This sequence joins TRBV2 and TRBJ2-7, with 11 positions matching TRBD1. Germline assignment: CDR1 SNHLY and CDR2 FYNNEI. Germline trimming cut 6 bases from V and 7 bases from J; bases unmatched to any gene: 11. CDR3 length: 15 residues. The CDR3 here is CASRADRGRTGEQYF. Written as DNA, the CDR3 is TGTGCCAGCAGAGCGGACAGGGGGCGCACGGGGGAGCAGTACTTC.

The V gene is TRBV11-2, the J gene TRBJ1-1, with a weak D call TRBD1 (5 bases). From germline, CDR1 is SGHAT and CDR2 FQNNGV. The CDR3 is made up of 13 amino acids. The ends were cut back, 4 bases at V and 3 bases at J, with 9 bases in the middle. This CDR3 reads CASSSQGYTEAFF. Written as DNA, the CDR3 is TGTGCCAGCAGCTCCCAGGGTTACACTGAAGCTTTCTTT.

This clonotype has at least ten counts. The chain couples TRBV20-1 to TRBJ1-2, with D unclear. The CDR3 sequence is 12 residues long. Germline V gene data show CDR1 as DFQATT and CDR2 as SNEGSKA (reference sequence). Trimming cost V 0 bases and J 3 bases, with 5 bases left between them. Written as DNA, the CDR3 is TGCAGTGCTAGAGATGGGGACTATGGCTACACCTTC. As protein: CSARDGDYGYTF.

V usage is TRBV11-2 and J usage is TRBJ2-3; no firm D call. The germline gives CDR1 SGHAT, CDR2 FQNNGV. Trimming took off 0 bases at V and 9 bases at J, with 7 bases between the two ends. The CDR3 length is 12 residues. The CDR3 DNA reads as TGTGCCAGCAGCTTAGAGGCCCAGACGCAGTATTTT. This gives the protein CASSLEAQTQYF.

The chain recombines TRBV20-1 with TRBJ1-2; D possibly corresponds to TRBD1 (5 bases). The V end was cut by 6 bases, the J end by 8 bases, with 19 bases between. The CDR3 runs to 13 residues. The V gene's germline CDR1 is DFQATT and CDR2 SNEGSKA (reference sequence). CDR3 region: CSAHIPGGLGYTF. The CDR3 DNA reads as TGCAGTGCCCACATCCCCGGGGGACTCGGCTACACCTTC.

V and J are TRBV29-1 and TRBJ2-2, with 8 bases aligning to TRBD1. CDR1 and CDR2 (germline): SQVTM, ANQGSEA. Unmatched junction bases numbered 5, after V lost 1 base and J lost 4 bases. The CDR3 has 15 amino acids. CDR3 loop: CSVEGTGRSTGELFF. As DNA, the CDR3 is TGCAGCGTTGAAGGGACAGGGAGGAGCACCGGGGAGCTGTTTTTT.

Here the CDR3 reads CASSHYYSLGPDTQYF. In nucleotides, the CDR3 is TGTGCCAGCAGCCATTATTACTCGCTAGGTCCTGATACGCAGTATTTT. V and J are TRBV3-1 and TRBJ2-3; D is ambiguous. With 3 bases removed from V and 6 bases from J, the gap between germline ends came to 19 bases. This CDR3 has 16 residues. The germline V gene encodes CDR1 LGHDT and CDR2 YNNKEL (reference sequence).

This clonotype was observed many times. This chain links TRBV5-5 with TRBJ2-1; a possible D gene is TRBD2 (6 bases). The V and J ends lost 4 bases and 2 bases respectively, with 10 bases between them. Germline lookup yields CDR1 SGHKS and CDR2 YYEKEE (reference sequence). The CDR3 is 14 residues long. The CDR3 DNA reads TGTGCCAGCAGCAGAAGCGGGCCCTACAATGAGCAGTTCTTC. Its translation is CASSRSGPYNEQFF.

This clonotype was found many times. This chain connects TRBV20-1 to TRBJ1-2; no clear D. Between the trimmed V and J ends, which lost 3 bases and 2 bases, there was a span of 7 bases. The CDR3 loop spans 12 amino acids. CDR1 and CDR2 (germline): DFQATT, SNEGSKA (reference sequence). The CDR3 sequence is CSASGYNYGYTF. CDR3 nucleotide sequence: TGCAGTGCTAGTGGTTACAACTATGGCTACACCTTC.

This chain uses TRBV20-1 with TRBJ1-2; 9 bases map to TRBD1. CDR1 is DFQATT and CDR2 is SNEGSKA in the germline V gene (reference sequence). The V segment lost 5 bases and the J segment 7 bases; nucleotides outside the gene matches: 8. The CDR3 loop spans 13 amino acids. The DNA of the CDR3 is TGCAGTGCTCGGACAGGGGAAATCTCTGGCTACACCTTC. Its translation: CSARTGEISGYTF.